This entry lists 5 T cell receptor beta chains sequenced from one sample in a study of blood T cell repertoires in COVID-19. This table comes from immunoSEQ multiplex PCR, and its TCRdb copy is limited to in-frame clones, with some not included. The sample consists of 150,000 to 200,000 clones, around 89% of them appearing once. The specimen was PBMCs or T cells enriched from blood (not recorded which). These receptor sequences come from a woman under 30 who had recovered from COVID-19.

The chain is built from TRBV14 and TRBJ1-2; D may be TRBD1 (5 bases). V was cut by 4 bases and J by 4 bases, with 16 bases left in between. Germline V gene lookup returns CDR1 SGHDN and CDR2 FVKESK. This CDR3 comprises 15 residues. The chain's CDR3 is CASSPPNSGFYGYTF. Written as DNA, the CDR3 is TGTGCCAGCAGCCCCCCCAACTCAGGGTTCTATGGCTACACCTTC.

Notes on this clone: The germline gene is not matched at one end of the junction; a read error may be the cause. J is TRBJ2-7 and V is TRBV10-1; weak D call: TRBD2 (6 bases). Germline V CDR1 and CDR2: WNHNN, SYGVQD (reference sequence). The CDR3 is 19 residues long. The CDR3 protein is CASSGSQLGPSVVPYEQYF. In DNA form, the CDR3 reads TGCGCTAGCAGCGGGTCCCAACTTGGCCCCAGCGTAGTACCCTACGAGCAGTACTTC.

The V call is TRBV5-1, the J call TRBJ2-1; 8 bases map to TRBD1. V lost 0 bases and J lost 9; bases outside the gene matches: 8. The CDR3 spans 15 residues. Germline CDR1 and CDR2: SGHRS and YFSETQ. The CDR3 region has the DNA TGCGCCAGCAGCTTGGCCAACGGACAGGGTAGTGAGCAGTTCTTC. Protein sequence: CASSLANGQGSEQFF.

This clone was counted a single time. The V call is TRBV5-4, the J call TRBJ2-1; 15 bases are shared with TRBD2. V trimming: 2 bases; J trimming: 9 bases; junction bases outside the gene matches: 6. This CDR3 spans 16 amino acids. Germline values: CDR1 SGHNT, CDR2 YYREEE (reference sequence). Here the CDR3 reads CASSFGLAGGGTEQFF. The CDR3 DNA reads TGTGCCAGCAGCTTCGGACTAGCGGGAGGGGGCACTGAGCAGTTCTTC.

This chain uses TRBV7-3 with TRBJ2-2; TRBD1 matches at 7 bases. The CDR3 length is 14 residues. V was clipped by 5 bases and J by 6 bases; unmatched bases: 6. The germline V gene encodes CDR1 SGHTA and CDR2 FQGTGA. The CDR3 nucleotides read TGTGCCAGCAGCCAGTTACAGGGGCCCGGGGAGCTGTTTTTT. This sequence encodes CASSQLQGPGELFF.